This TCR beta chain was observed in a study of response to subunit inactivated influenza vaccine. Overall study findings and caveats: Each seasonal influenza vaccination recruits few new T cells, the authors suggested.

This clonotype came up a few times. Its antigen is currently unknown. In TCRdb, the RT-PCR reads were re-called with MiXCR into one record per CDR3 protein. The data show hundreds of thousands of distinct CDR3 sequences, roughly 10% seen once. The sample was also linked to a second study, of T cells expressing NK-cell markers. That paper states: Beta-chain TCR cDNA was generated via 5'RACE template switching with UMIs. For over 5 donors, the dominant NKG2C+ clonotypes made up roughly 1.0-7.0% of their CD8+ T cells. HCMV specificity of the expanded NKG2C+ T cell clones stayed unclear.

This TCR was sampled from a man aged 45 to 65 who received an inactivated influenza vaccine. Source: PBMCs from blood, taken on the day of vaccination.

CDR3 sequence reads: CASSAGSGSPLHF. The CDR3, as DNA: TGTGCCAGCAGCGCCGGATCGGGTTCACCCCTCCACTTT. The chain links TRBV9 to TRBJ1-6; the D is unclear. CDR1 is SGDLS and CDR2 is YYNGEE in the germline V gene. V lost 3 bases and J lost 9, with 10 bases in between. The CDR3 is made up of 13 amino acids. Full variable domain (rest looked up from reference TRBV9 and TRBJ1-6): DSGVTQTPKHLITATGQRVTLRCSPRSGDLSVYWYQQSLDQGLQFLIQYYNGEERAKGNILERFSAQQFPDLHSELNLSSLELGDSALYFCASSAGSGSPLHFGNGTRLTVT.